This TCR beta chain was sequenced during a study of T cells in localized non-small cell lung cancer. Assay: immunoSEQ multiplex PCR; the TCRdb copy retains only in-frame clones and omits some. The profile shows about 72,000 clones, 65% to 85% of them singletons. The sample was peripheral blood, taken before any cancer treatment. The receptor comes from a female donor aged 60 or older with stage I lung adenocarcinoma.

DNA for the CDR3: TGTGCCAGCAGTTTCTCCGGAACTTTGAACACTGAAGCTTTCTTT. Translated, it gives CASSFSGTLNTEAFF. The chain employs TRBV6-6 and TRBJ1-1, with no clear D. The CDR3 runs to 15 residues. Germline CDR1 reads MNHNY; CDR2 reads SVGAGI (reference sequence). The germline V and J ends were trimmed by 4 bases and 0 bases, with 12 bases remaining between them.